Presented here are 9 T cell receptor beta chains from one specimen sequenced in a study of PD-L1 blockade in urothelial cancer. Profiling relied on immunoSEQ multiplex PCR, and the TCRdb table lists in-frame clones only, not all of them. The sample records about 43,000 clones, approximately 90% being singletons. This specimen was PBMCs, taken around atezolizumab (anti-PD-L1) treatment. These TCRs come from a woman aged 55-75 years with urothelial cancer.

This clone has only one observation. The V and J genes are TRBV4-1 and TRBJ1-6; maybe TRBD1 (5 bases). The V and J ends lost 1 base and 9 bases respectively, with 16 bases between them. Germline-derived CDR1 and CDR2 are MGHRA and YSYEKL. The CDR3 is 16 amino acids. CDR3 bases: TGCGCCAGCAGCCAAGTTTGGCAGGGTGCTCCTTCACCCCTCCACTTT. It yields the protein CASSQVWQGAPSPLHF.

J is TRBJ2-7 and V is TRBV6-6; 8 nucleotides agree with TRBD2. This CDR3 is 16 amino acids long. CDR1 is MNHNY and CDR2 is SVGAGI in the germline V gene (reference sequence). With 6 bases clipped from V and 3 bases from J, the junction kept 13 bases outside the gene matches. CDR3 in amino acids: CASSPGVLADVYEQYF. CDR3 coding DNA: TGTGCCAGCAGCCCCGGGGTACTAGCGGATGTCTACGAGCAGTACTTC.

The CDR3 sequence: CASSPDRTGNTIYF. The CDR3 region has the DNA TGTGCCAGCTCACCTGATAGAACTGGAAACACCATATATTTT. The gene calls are TRBV18 and TRBJ1-3; D call uncertain. The CDR3 extends over 14 amino acids. The V end was cut by 3 bases, the J end by 2 bases, with 8 bases between. Germline loops: CDR1 KGHSH, CDR2 LQKENI.

The V gene is TRBV6-5, the J gene TRBJ1-1; the D gene is possibly TRBD1 (6 bases). This CDR3 comprises 13 residues. Germline V gene sequence: CDR1 MNHEY, CDR2 SVGAGI. The V end lost 1 base, the J end lost 6 bases, and 9 bases lay between the germline ends. The CDR3 region is CASSYWTEAEAFF. The CDR3 nucleotides are TGTGCCAGCAGTTACTGGACAGAGGCTGAAGCTTTCTTT.

The CDR3 spells CASSLVLAGGLETQYF. CDR3 in DNA: TGTGCCAGCAGCTTGGTATTAGCGGGAGGGTTGGAGACCCAGTACTTC. The V gene is TRBV5-4, the J gene TRBJ2-5, with 11 bases matching TRBD2. Germline loops: CDR1 SGHNT, CDR2 YYREEE (reference sequence). The J segment lost 5 bases and the V segment lost 0 bases, leaving 6 bases of the junction unmatched. The CDR3 is made up of 16 amino acids.

The V and J genes are TRBV9 and TRBJ1-2; D is undetermined. Per the germline V gene, CDR1 is SGDLS and CDR2 is YYNGEE. V gave up 3 bases and J gave up 7 bases, with 7 bases separating them. The CDR3 extends over 11 amino acids. The CDR3 region is CASSGGGGYTF. Here the CDR3 DNA reads TGTGCCAGCAGCGGAGGAGGTGGCTACACCTTC.

The J gene is TRBJ2-7, the V gene TRBV7-8, with TRBD2 matching 10 bases. V shed 5 bases, J shed 3 bases, and the junction held 7 bases outside the gene matches. This CDR3 spans 15 amino acids. Per the germline V gene, CDR1 is SGHVS and CDR2 is FQNEAQ. This chain's CDR3 is CASSKSGTSDYEQYF. The CDR3 nucleotides are TGTGCCAGCAGCAAATCCGGGACTAGCGACTACGAGCAGTACTTC.

This clone has a single count. J is TRBJ2-7 and V is TRBV28, with D possibly being TRBD2 (6 bases). The CDR3 has 14 amino acids. Germline CDR1 MDHEN, CDR2 SYDVKM. V gave up 1 base and J gave up 3 bases, with 10 bases separating them. CDR3 sequence: CASSLYGSYYEQYF. The CDR3 DNA is TGTGCCAGCAGTTTATACGGGAGTTACTACGAGCAGTACTTC.

The chain has TRBV5-1 and TRBJ2-7; TRBD1 aligns across 9 bases. CDR1 SGHRS and CDR2 YFSETQ come from the germline V gene. The trim removed 4 bases at V and 4 bases at J, leaving 9 bases unmatched. The CDR3 spans 15 residues. The CDR3 sequence is CASSLGQGPQYEQYF. The CDR3 DNA reads as TGCGCCAGCAGCCTCGGACAGGGGCCCCAGTACGAGCAGTACTTC.